This TCR beta chain was obtained from a study of blood T cell repertoires in COVID-19. As for the study in general: The samples span acute and convalescent COVID-19 from the United States, Italy and Spain. T cells, B-cell-depleted T cells, or PBMCs provided the cDNA or gDNA that served as material.

Study processing details: Nucleated cell number was recorded as an estimate derived from reference gene primer amplification. Repertoires were generated with immunoSEQ multiplex PCR, while TCRdb's copy carries only in-frame clones and drops some. That table gives V, J and clone size, and the DNA gave D and trimming. This table holds about 40,000 clones, roughly four fifths found once. Unmatched junction bases numbered 11, after V lost 5 bases and J lost 2 bases. This CDR3 has 16 residues. CDR1 and CDR2 from the germline V gene are SEHNR and FQNEAQ (reference sequence). The rearrangement uses TRBV7-9 and TRBJ2-7, with TRBD1 matching over 8 bases. What was sequenced was peripheral blood. This sequence originates from a woman aged 60-75 years with acute or convalescent COVID-19. CDR3 in DNA: TGTGCCAGCAGCGGAATAGACAGGGGCCTTACCTACGAGCAGTACTTC. Its translation: CASSGIDRGLTYEQYF.